A selection of T cell receptor beta chains follows, all from one sample in a study of blood T cell repertoires in COVID-19. Data came from immunoSEQ multiplex PCR; TCRdb stores just in-frame clones and leaves some out. The top ten clones hold around 15% of a sample with around 80,000 clones, 70% to 90% of them seen once. Sequenced sample: peripheral blood. The receptors were sampled from a woman older than 75 with acute or convalescent COVID-19. Each CDR3 is given with its conserved first and last residue. Each record gives: clone size, J gene, D gene, V gene, CDR3 protein, CDR3 DNA. D genes are given only for firm matches. The size field is filled for only some rows; it gives once, few, many or a size class.

abundance: .; j_gene: TRBJ2-3; d_gene: TRBD2; v_gene: TRBV11-2; CDR3aa: CASSSYPSGGARDTQYF; CDR3nt: TGTGCCAGCAGCTCGTATCCTAGCGGGGGGGCCCGAGATACGCAGTATTTT
abundance: .; j_gene: TRBJ2-2; d_gene: .; v_gene: TRBV19; CDR3aa: CASSIQTNTGELFF; CDR3nt: TGTGCCAGTAGTATCCAGACGAACACCGGGGAGCTGTTTTTT
abundance: once; j_gene: TRBJ2-3; d_gene: .; v_gene: TRBV4-3; CDR3aa: CASSQGGGSTDTQYF; CDR3nt: TGCGCCAGCAGCCAAGGGGGCGGTTCCACAGATACGCAGTATTTT
abundance: .; j_gene: TRBJ1-1; d_gene: .; v_gene: TRBV21-1; CDR3aa: CASSKALRDSPWGDEAFF; CDR3nt: TGTGCCAGCAGCAAAGCCCTACGGGACAGCCCATGGGGTGATGAAGCTTTCTTT
abundance: .; j_gene: TRBJ2-5; d_gene: .; v_gene: TRBV5-4; CDR3aa: CASSLRGFGTETQYF; CDR3nt: TGTGCCAGCAGCTTAAGGGGTTTTGGGACTGAGACCCAGTACTTC
abundance: .; j_gene: TRBJ1-1; d_gene: .; v_gene: TRBV11-2; CDR3aa: CASSSRQVNTEAFF; CDR3nt: TGTGCCAGCAGCTCTCGTCAGGTGAACACTGAAGCTTTCTTT
abundance: .; j_gene: TRBJ1-2; d_gene: .; v_gene: TRBV5-6; CDR3aa: CASSLGATYGYTF; CDR3nt: TGTGCCAGCAGCTTGGGAGCGACCTATGGCTACACCTTC
abundance: .; j_gene: TRBJ1-2; d_gene: TRBD1; v_gene: TRBV28; CDR3aa: CASRSGTGIYGYTF; CDR3nt: TGTGCCAGCAGATCCGGGACAGGGATATATGGCTACACCTTC
abundance: .; j_gene: TRBJ2-3; d_gene: TRBD2; v_gene: TRBV18; CDR3aa: CASSPLVAGVTDTQYF; CDR3nt: TGTGCCAGCTCACCGCTAGTAGCGGGGGTGACAGATACGCAGTATTTT
abundance: .; j_gene: TRBJ2-5; d_gene: TRBD2; v_gene: TRBV29-1; CDR3aa: CSVGASGGEGPRETQYF; CDR3nt: TGCAGCGTTGGGGCTAGCGGGGGGGAAGGTCCCAGAGAGACCCAGTACTTC
abundance: few; j_gene: TRBJ1-2; d_gene: .; v_gene: TRBV10-2; CDR3aa: CATRKDRGFDGYTF; CDR3nt: TGCGCCACGCGAAAGGATAGGGGATTCGATGGCTACACCTTC
abundance: .; j_gene: TRBJ1-2; d_gene: .; v_gene: TRBV11-3; CDR3aa: CASRPQGLIYGYTF; CDR3nt: TGTGCCAGCAGACCACAGGGATTGATCTATGGCTACACCTTC
abundance: .; j_gene: TRBJ1-4; d_gene: .; v_gene: TRBV9; CDR3aa: CASSVEGGRFEKLFF; CDR3nt: TGTGCCAGCAGCGTAGAGGGGGGGCGATTTGAAAAACTGTTTTTT
abundance: .; j_gene: TRBJ2-1; d_gene: TRBD1; v_gene: TRBV24-1; CDR3aa: CATSDPGTDSYNEQFF; CDR3nt: TGTGCCACCAGTGACCCCGGGACAGACTCCTACAATGAGCAGTTCTTC
abundance: .; j_gene: TRBJ2-3; d_gene: TRBD1; v_gene: TRBV19; CDR3aa: CASSIMGQGGGTDTQYF; CDR3nt: TGTGCCAGTAGTATAATGGGACAGGGCGGTGGGACAGATACGCAGTATTTT
abundance: .; j_gene: TRBJ1-5; d_gene: .; v_gene: TRBV5-8; CDR3aa: CASSFRSMRQPQHF; CDR3nt: TGTGCCAGCAGCTTTAGGTCGATGAGGCAGCCCCAGCATTTT
abundance: .; j_gene: TRBJ1-2; d_gene: TRBD1; v_gene: TRBV6-5; CDR3aa: CASSSLTGGNYGYTF; CDR3nt: TGTGCCAGCAGTTCCTTGACAGGGGGCAACTATGGCTACACCTTC
abundance: .; j_gene: TRBJ1-5; d_gene: .; v_gene: TRBV6-5; CDR3aa: CASSYGGTQPQHF; CDR3nt: TGTGCCAGCAGTTACGGCGGGACTCAGCCCCAGCATTTT